This is a list of T cell receptor beta chains from one sample in a study of beta chain features in type 1 diabetes. The method was immunoSEQ multiplex PCR; TCRdb's version includes in-frame clones alone and lacks a portion of them. The sample includes more than 300,000 clones, about 16% of them seen just once. The sequencing input was naive CD4+ T cells from blood. Source of these receptors: a woman aged 18 to 35 in good health. Both conserved end residues are trimmed from each CDR3.

V gene,CDR3 length,J gene,CDR3 protein
TRBV4-1,13,TRBJ2-5,ASSQAASGRETQY
TRBV27,15,TRBJ2-2,ASSPRGLGTGTGELF
TRBV11-1,14,TRBJ2-3,ASSSRGHPSTDTQY
TRBV7-3,11,TRBJ1-1,ASSLQGSTEAF
TRBV7-9,9,TRBJ1-2,ASSLGDGYT
TRBV7-9,10,TRBJ2-3,ASSHAVDTQY
TRBV13,17,TRBJ2-6,ASRHSGRPLNSGANVLT
TRBV7-8,13,TRBJ2-5,ASSGYWAGEETQY
TRBV30,12,TRBJ2-7,AWSVGGSPREQY
TRBV5-4,13,TRBJ2-5,ASSLAVGAGETQY
TRBV5-4,12,TRBJ2-5,ASSVLAGGETQY
TRBV30,11,TRBJ1-2,AWSPGVNPGYT
TRBV29-1,10,TRBJ2-3,SLRHRTDTQY
TRBV29-1,13,TRBJ2-2,SVASGTTNTGELF
TRBV30,12,TRBJ2-1,AWTLAGGYNEQF
TRBV30,13,TRBJ2-7,AWRTIGGSLYEQY
TRBV29-1,11,TRBJ2-7,SVDWWGGSEQY
TRBV21-1,14,TRBJ2-1,ASSKGGTKNYNEQF
TRBV5-1,17,TRBJ2-3,ASSLEGPTGLAGTDTQY
TRBV28,13,TRBJ2-2,ASSLGRGNTGELF
TRBV2,12,TRBJ2-7,ASSVGSGPYEQY
TRBV9,12,TRBJ1-1,ASSVEAENTEAF
TRBV10-2,13,TRBJ1-3,ASSETGRSGNTIY